This entry lists 17 T cell receptor beta chains sequenced from one sample in a study of T cell responses to AZD1222 COVID-19 vaccine. Clones were read by immunoSEQ multiplex PCR, and TCRdb kept only the in-frame ones, dropping some. Of 130,000 or so clones in the sample, about 94% are singletons; the top ten hold roughly 4%. This specimen was peripheral blood, taken 28 days after the second AZD1222 dose. Receptors were obtained from an adult who received the AZD1222 COVID-19 vaccine.

The DNA of the CDR3 is TGTGCCAGCAGTTATAGGACAGGGGGTGAAAAACTGTTTTTT. The encoded protein is CASSYRTGGEKLFF. V usage is TRBV27 and J usage is TRBJ1-4, with 10 bases matching TRBD1. The CDR3 length is 14 residues. The germline CDR1 and CDR2 sequences are MNHEY and SMNVEV (reference sequence). V gave up 4 bases and J gave up 7 bases; unmatched junction bases: 3. Complete variable domain (other parts from reference TRBV27 and TRBJ1-4): EAQVTQNPRYLITVTGKKLTVTCSQNMNHEYMSWYRQDPGLGLRQIYYSMNVEVTDKGDVPEGYKVSRKEKRNFPLILESPSPNQTSLYFCASSYRTGGEKLFFGSGTQLSVL.

This clone was seen once. The J gene is TRBJ1-2, the V gene TRBV19; D might be TRBD1 (6 bases). The CDR3 is 14 residues long. The V gene lost 8 bases and the J gene lost 3 bases, with 16 bases spanning the gap. CDR1 and CDR2 (germline): LNHDA, SQIVND (reference sequence). The CDR3: CASGTQTAHYGYTF. CDR3 sequence (DNA): TGTGCCAGTGGGACACAGACAGCCCACTATGGCTACACCTTC.

The DNA of the CDR3 is TGTGCCAGCAGCCCCCGGGAGGGCTCTGGGGCCAACGTCCTGACTTTC. Its translation: CASSPREGSGANVLTF. The rearrangement joins TRBV4-2 to TRBJ2-6, with 8 bases that match TRBD2. Looked up from germline, CDR1 is LGHNA and CDR2 is YNFKEQ. After removal of 4 bases from V and 0 bases from J, the junction contained 2 bases not matched to a gene. The CDR3 covers 16 residues.

The chain carries TRBV21-1 and TRBJ1-2; the table's TRBD1 call for D was not verified on the DNA. TRBV21-1 is reported as a pseudogene. The CDR3 has 14 residues. The DNA of the CDR3 is TGTGCCAGCAGCAAAGACGTCAGTAACTATGGCTACACCTTC. This gives the protein CASSKDVSNYGYTF.

The chain joins TRBV19 to TRBJ1-5; D gene unclear. V lost 1 base, J lost 9 bases, and 10 bases lay in between. Germline V gene sequence: CDR1 LNHDA, CDR2 SQIVND (reference sequence). This CDR3 is 13 amino acids long. Here the CDR3 reads CASSIGGWPPQHF. CDR3 DNA: TGTGCCAGTAGTATAGGAGGGTGGCCGCCCCAGCATTTT. Drawing the rest from reference TRBV19 and TRBJ1-5, the complete variable domain is DGGITQSPKYLFRKEGQNVTLSCEQNLNHDAMYWYRQDPGQGLRLIYYSQIVNDFQKGDIAEGYSVSREKKESFPLTVTSAQKNPTAFYLCASSIGGWPPQHFGDGTRLSIL.

This clone has just one count. The chain combines TRBV9 with TRBJ2-7, with D possibly TRBD1 on 5 matching bases. CDR1 is SGDLS and CDR2 is YYNGEE in the germline V gene. The CDR3 has 14 amino acids. V gave up 4 bases and J gave up 5 bases, with 16 bases separating them. CDR3 DNA: TGTGCCAGCAGCCCCACTGACAGAATCGACGAGCAGTACTTC. Translating it yields CASSPTDRIDEQYF.

The V and J genes are TRBV19 and TRBJ1-2; TRBD1 aligns across 9 bases. This CDR3 contains 13 residues. The J segment lost 5 bases and the V segment lost 8 bases, leaving 6 bases of the junction unmatched. Germline values: CDR1 LNHDA, CDR2 SQIVND (reference sequence). The CDR3 region is CASSGQGFYGYTF. The CDR3 DNA sequence: TGTGCCAGTTCGGGACAGGGATTTTATGGCTACACCTTC. The complete variable domain, with remaining parts taken from reference TRBV19 and TRBJ1-2, reads DGGITQSPKYLFRKEGQNVTLSCEQNLNHDAMYWYRQDPGQGLRLIYYSQIVNDFQKGDIAEGYSVSREKKESFPLTVTSAQKNPTAFYLCASSGQGFYGYTFGSGTRLTVV.

CDR3 amino acids: CASSQGLSGGPNEQFF. The CDR3 DNA is TGCGCCAGCAGCCAAGGTTTGTCGGGAGGGCCCAATGAGCAGTTCTTC. The chain employs TRBV4-3 and TRBJ2-1, with 8 bases matching TRBD2. CDR3 length: 16 residues. Germline CDR1 reads LGHNA; CDR2 reads YSLEER. With 1 base clipped from V and 6 bases from J, the junction kept 8 bases outside the gene matches.

This clone was picked up one time. V and J are TRBV5-1 and TRBJ2-7; D gene ambiguous. The CDR3 runs to 14 residues. Germline V CDR1 and CDR2: SGHRS, YFSETQ. V dropped 0 bases and J dropped 2 bases, with 9 bases sitting between them. The CDR3 bases are TGCGCCAGCAGCTTGGCCCACACTACCTACGAGCAGTACTTC. As protein: CASSLAHTTYEQYF.

The chain combines TRBV6-5 with TRBJ1-2; 7 bases match TRBD1. Per germline, CDR1 MNHEY and CDR2 SVGAGI. With 5 bases clipped from V and 6 bases from J, the junction kept 3 bases outside the gene matches. The CDR3 totals 12 residues. The CDR3 region is CASSQTGNGYTF. The CDR3 nucleotides are TGTGCCAGCAGTCAGACAGGGAATGGCTACACCTTC.

The genes are TRBV5-5 and TRBJ1-2; tentatively, D is TRBD1 (6 bases). Between the trimmed V and J ends, which lost 2 bases and 3 bases, there was a span of 11 bases. Germline loops: CDR1 SGHKS, CDR2 YYEKEE (reference sequence). This CDR3 region has 14 residues. In DNA form, the CDR3 reads TGTGCCAGCAGCTTTGGGGGGCTTGACTATGGCTACACCTTC. Residues: CASSFGGLDYGYTF.

This sequence joins TRBV11-2 and TRBJ1-2, with D possibly matching TRBD1 (6 bases). This CDR3 is built from 13 residues. V lost 4 bases and J lost 8, with 14 bases in between. From germline, CDR1 is SGHAT and CDR2 FQNNGV. In DNA, the CDR3 is TGTGCCAGCAGCTACCGACAGGAGGTAGGCTACACCTTC. Its protein is CASSYRQEVGYTF.

This clone appeared a single time. This chain links TRBV27 with TRBJ1-5, with 8 bases lining up with TRBD1. The germline gives CDR1 MNHEY, CDR2 SMNVEV (reference sequence). The V segment lost 3 bases and the J segment 6 bases; nucleotides outside the gene matches: 1. The CDR3 covers 13 residues. CDR3 residues: CASSFTGGQPQHF. CDR3 coding DNA: TGTGCCAGCAGTTTTACAGGGGGTCAGCCCCAGCATTTT.

This chain joins TRBV14 and TRBJ1-1; a weak D match, TRBD1 (5 bases). Germline CDR1 SGHDN, CDR2 FVKESK. The CDR3 extends over 14 amino acids. Trimming took 5 bases from V and 3 from J, leaving 13 bases between them. CDR3 DNA: TGTGCCAGCAGCATCTGGGGGGGGGACACTGAAGCTTTCTTT. Protein sequence: CASSIWGGDTEAFF.

The chain uses TRBV7-2 and TRBJ1-1; tentative D call: TRBD1 (6 bases). The ends were cut back, 4 bases at V and 4 bases at J, with 13 bases in the middle. This CDR3 has 14 amino acids. CDR1 is SGHTA and CDR2 is FQGNSA in the germline V gene. The CDR3 DNA sequence: TGTGCCAGCAGCTATAGGGGGAGCATCACTGAAGCTTTCTTT. Translation gives CASSYRGSITEAFF.

Points on this clone: Its ends do not fully match the called genes, so a read error is possible. The chain recombines TRBV18 with TRBJ1-4, with D uncertain. Germline V gene lookup returns CDR1 KGHSH and CDR2 LQKENI. The CDR3 length is 16 residues. CDR3 DNA sequence: TGTGCCAGCTCCCCACAACAACCCGCAACTAATGAAAAACTGTTTTTT. Translation gives CASSPQQPATNEKLFF.

The rearrangement uses TRBV5-4 and TRBJ1-6; D gene uncertain. The V gene lost 2 bases and the J gene lost 9 bases, with 9 bases spanning the gap. The CDR3 has 13 amino acids. Germline CDR1 is SGHNT and CDR2 is YYREEE (reference sequence). CDR3 sequence (DNA): TGTGCCAGCAGCTTCGTACATGCTTCACCCCTCCACTTT. Translated, it gives CASSFVHASPLHF.